What follows is one T cell receptor beta chain and its context. The antigen is undetermined. The sample originates from a study of OX40 agonist ivuxolimab in advanced cancers. Method: immunoSEQ multiplex PCR; TCRdb's copy keeps in-frame clones and lacks some. The table includes tens of thousands of clones, 80% to 85% detected once. General observations from the study: Antigen specificity remained undetermined for the expanded peripheral T cells. CD8+ T cells were the subset that, on average, had more expanded clones than CD4+.

The sequencing here drew on CD4+ or CD8+ T cells sorted from blood, taken in a trial of the OX40 agonist ivuxolimab. The receptor was isolated from an adult with an advanced solid tumor such as melanoma, head and neck, liver or kidney cancer.

The CDR3 protein is CASSLVRAIGGTQYF. In DNA form, the CDR3 reads TGTGCCAGCAGCTTAGTCAGGGCAATTGGAGGGACGCAGTATTTT. V usage is TRBV7-2 and J usage is TRBJ2-3, with a weak D call TRBD2 (6 bases). Germline-derived CDR1 and CDR2 are SGHTA and FQGNSA. The CDR3 totals 15 residues. Trimming shortened V by 1 base and J by 9 bases, and 17 bases separated the two germline ends.